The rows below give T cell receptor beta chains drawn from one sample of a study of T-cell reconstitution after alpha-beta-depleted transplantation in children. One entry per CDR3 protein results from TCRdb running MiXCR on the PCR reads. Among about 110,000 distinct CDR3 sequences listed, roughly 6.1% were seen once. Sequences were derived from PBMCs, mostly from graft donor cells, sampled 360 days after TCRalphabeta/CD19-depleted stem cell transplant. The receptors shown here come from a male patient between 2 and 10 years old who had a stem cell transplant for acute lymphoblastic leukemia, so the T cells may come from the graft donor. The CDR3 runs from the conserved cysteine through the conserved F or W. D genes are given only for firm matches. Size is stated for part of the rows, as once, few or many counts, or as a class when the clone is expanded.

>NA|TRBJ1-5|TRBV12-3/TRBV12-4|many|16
TGTGCCAGCAGTTTTGAGGTCGCAGGAGGAAATCAGCCCCAGCATTTT
CASSFEVAGGNQPQHF
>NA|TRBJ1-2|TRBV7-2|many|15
TGTGCCAGCAGCTTAGAAGAGAGGCAGCTCTATGGCTACACCTTC
CASSLEERQLYGYTF
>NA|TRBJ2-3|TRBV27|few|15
TGTGCCAGCAGTACCCAGAGGGTTTCCACAGATACGCAGTATTTT
CASSTQRVSTDTQYF
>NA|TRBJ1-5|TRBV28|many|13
TGTGCCAGCAGCCCAGGAACGTATCAGCCCCAGCATTTT
CASSPGTYQPQHF
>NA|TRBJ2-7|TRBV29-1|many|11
TGCAGCGGCATCGGGACACCCGAGCAGTACTTC
CSGIGTPEQYF
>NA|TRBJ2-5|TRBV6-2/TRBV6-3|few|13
TGTGCCAGCAGTTACTCGAGGAGGGAGACCCAGTACTTC
CASSYSRRETQYF
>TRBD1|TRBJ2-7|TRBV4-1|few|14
TGCGCCAGCAGCCAAGTGGGACAGCCCTACGAGCAGTACTTC
CASSQVGQPYEQYF
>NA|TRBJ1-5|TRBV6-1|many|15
TGTGCCAGCAGTGAAGCCGGTACTCTAGTCCAGCCCCAGCATTTT
CASSEAGTLVQPQHF
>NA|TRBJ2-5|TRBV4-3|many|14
TGCGCCAGCAGCCAAGAGGGCAGAGGAGAGACCCAGTACTTC
CASSQEGRGETQYF
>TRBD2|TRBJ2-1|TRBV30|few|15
TGTGCCTGGAAGACTAGCGGGAGGAAGTACAATGAGCAGTTCTTC
CAWKTSGRKYNEQFF
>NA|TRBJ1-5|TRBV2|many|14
TGTGCCAGCAGTGAAGTGGACAGCAATCAGCCCCAGCATTTT
CASSEVDSNQPQHF
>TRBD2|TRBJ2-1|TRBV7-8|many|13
TGTGCCAGCAGCTTAGCGGGAGGGAATGAGCAGTTCTTC
CASSLAGGNEQFF
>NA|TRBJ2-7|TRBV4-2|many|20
TGTGCCAGCAGCCAAGACTTGGTAAGGGGGATAGCGGACAGCTCCTACGAGCAGTACTTC
CASSQDLVRGIADSSYEQYF
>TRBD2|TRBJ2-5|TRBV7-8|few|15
TGTGCCAGCAGCTTACCGGGACTAGAGCGAGAGACCCAGTACTTC
CASSLPGLERETQYF
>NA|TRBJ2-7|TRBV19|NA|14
TGTGCCAGTAGTCCCGCCGGGCCCTCCTACGAGCAGTACTTC
CASSPAGPSYEQYF
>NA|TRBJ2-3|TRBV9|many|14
TGTGCCAGCAGCGTAGACAAACCAGGAAATACGCAGTATTTT
CASSVDKPGNTQYF
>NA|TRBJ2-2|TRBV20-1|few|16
TGCAGTGCTAGGATACGGGAGCCGCCGGGCACCGGGGAGCTGTTTTTT
CSARIREPPGTGELFF
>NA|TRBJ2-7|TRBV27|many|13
TGTGCCAGCAGTGCGGGACAGACCTACGAGCAGTACTTC
CASSAGQTYEQYF
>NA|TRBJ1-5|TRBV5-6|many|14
TGTGCCAGCAGCTTAGACGGTGGCAATCAGCCCCAGCATTTT
CASSLDGGNQPQHF
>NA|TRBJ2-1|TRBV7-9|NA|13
TGTGCCAGCAGTTTCCGGGGATACAATGAGCAGTTCTTC
CASSFRGYNEQFF
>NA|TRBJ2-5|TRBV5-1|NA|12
TGCGCCAGCAGCTTGGCGGGGGGCACCCAGTACTTC
CASSLAGGTQYF
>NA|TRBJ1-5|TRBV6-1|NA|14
TGTGCCAGCAGTGCCCCATATAGCAATCAGCCCCAGCATTTT
CASSAPYSNQPQHF
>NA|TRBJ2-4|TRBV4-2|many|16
TGTGCCAGCAGCCCTGGACGGTTTAGGGCCAAAAACATTCAGTACTTC
CASSPGRFRAKNIQYF
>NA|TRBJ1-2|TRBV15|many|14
TGTGCCACCAGCAGAGTGGGATGGCGCTATGGCTACACCTTC
CATSRVGWRYGYTF
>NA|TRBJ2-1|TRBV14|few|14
TGTGCCAGCAGCTCCCGGGGGAGCCACAATGAGCAGTTCTTC
CASSSRGSHNEQFF
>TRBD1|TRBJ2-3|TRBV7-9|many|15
TGTGCCAGCAGCTTCGGACAGGTTCGGGCGGATACGCAGTATTTT
CASSFGQVRADTQYF
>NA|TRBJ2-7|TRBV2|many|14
TGTGCCAGCAGTGACAGGGACCAGCCCTACGAGCAGTACTTC
CASSDRDQPYEQYF
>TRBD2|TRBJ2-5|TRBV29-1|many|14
TGCAGCGTTGACGGACTAGCGGGGGGAGAGACCCAGTACTTC
CSVDGLAGGETQYF
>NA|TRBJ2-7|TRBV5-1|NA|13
TGCGCCAGCAGCTACCGACAGTCTGTCGAGCAGTACTTC
CASSYRQSVEQYF
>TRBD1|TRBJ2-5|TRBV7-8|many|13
TGTGCCAGCAGCTTGGACAGGCAAGAGACCCAGTACTTC
CASSLDRQETQYF
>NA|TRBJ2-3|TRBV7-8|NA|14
TGTGCCAGAAGCTCGAAGATAGTCACAGATACGCAGTATTTT
CARSSKIVTDTQYF
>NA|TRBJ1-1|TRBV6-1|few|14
TGTGCCAGCAGTGTTCTTGGAAGGAACACTGAAGCTTTCTTT
CASSVLGRNTEAFF
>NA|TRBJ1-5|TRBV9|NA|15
TGTGCCAGCAGCGTAGAGCCTTCGCACAATCAGCCCCAGCATTTT
CASSVEPSHNQPQHF
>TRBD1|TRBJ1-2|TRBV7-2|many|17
TGTGCCAGCAGCTCCGTAATCTACAGGGGGCGCGGCTATGGCTACACCTTC
CASSSVIYRGRGYGYTF
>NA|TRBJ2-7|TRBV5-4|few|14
TGTGCCACCATTTCCCAGTGGGGGGCCGGCGAGCAGTACTTC
CATISQWGAGEQYF
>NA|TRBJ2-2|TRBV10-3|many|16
TGTGCCATCAGTGGGGGAAGGGAGCGAAGTACCGGGGAGCTGTTTTTT
CAISGGRERSTGELFF
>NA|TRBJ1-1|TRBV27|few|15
TGTGCCAGCAGTTTAACAGGGTTGCGGGGAACTGAAGCTTTCTTT
CASSLTGLRGTEAFF
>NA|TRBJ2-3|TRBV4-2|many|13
TGTGCCAGCAGCTCTACCATCACAGATACGCAGTATTTT
CASSSTITDTQYF
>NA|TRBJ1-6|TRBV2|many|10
TGTGCCAGCAGAGGGTCACCCCTCCACTTT
CASRGSPLHF
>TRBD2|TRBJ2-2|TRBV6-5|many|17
TGTGCCAGCAGTTACACCCGGACTAGCGGGCATAATGGGGAGCTGTTTTTT
CASSYTRTSGHNGELFF
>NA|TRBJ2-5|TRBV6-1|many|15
TGTGCCAGCATGCTGGGGGCCGCGAGGGAAGAGACCCAGTACTTC
CASMLGAAREETQYF
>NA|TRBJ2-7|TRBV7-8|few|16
TGTGCCAGCAGCTTAGGGCCGGTCGGGAGCTCCTACGAGCAGTACTTC
CASSLGPVGSSYEQYF
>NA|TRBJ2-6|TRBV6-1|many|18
TGTGCCAGCAGAGATTTCCGGGACATGTACTCTGGGGCCAACGTCCTGACTTTC
CASRDFRDMYSGANVLTF
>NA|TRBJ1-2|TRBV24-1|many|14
TGTGCCACCAGTGATTCAGTGGGGTTCGGAGGCTACACCTTC
CATSDSVGFGGYTF
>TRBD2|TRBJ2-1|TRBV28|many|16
TGTGCCAGCAGTTTACTAGCGGGCCGTGACGACAATGAGCAGTTCTTC
CASSLLAGRDDNEQFF
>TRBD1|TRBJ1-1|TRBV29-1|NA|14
TGCAGCGCCAAACCCGGGACAGCTAACACTGAAGCTTTCTTT
CSAKPGTANTEAFF
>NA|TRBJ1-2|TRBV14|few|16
TGTGCCAGCAGCCAAGATATCGGGGGGCCCACCTATGGCTACACCTTC
CASSQDIGGPTYGYTF
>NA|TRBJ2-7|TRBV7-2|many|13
TGTGCCAGCAGCCCCAGAGTCGGCTACGAGCAGTACTTC
CASSPRVGYEQYF
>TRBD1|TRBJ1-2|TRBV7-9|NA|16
TGTGCCAGCAGCTTTGGGACAGGGGAAGATATCTATGGCTACACCTTC
CASSFGTGEDIYGYTF
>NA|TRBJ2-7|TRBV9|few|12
TGTGCCAGCAGCGGACAGACCTACGAGCAGTACTTC
CASSGQTYEQYF
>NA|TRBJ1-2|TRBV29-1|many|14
TGCAGCGCTACGGACGGGGGGCTCAACTATGGCTACACCTTC
CSATDGGLNYGYTF
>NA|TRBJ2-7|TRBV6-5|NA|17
TGTGCCAGCAGTTTGGATCCCTTTCGAGCGGAGTCCTACGAGCAGTACTTC
CASSLDPFRAESYEQYF
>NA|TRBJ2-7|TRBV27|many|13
TGTGCCAGCAGTTTTCACAGAACCTACGAGCAGTACTTC
CASSFHRTYEQYF
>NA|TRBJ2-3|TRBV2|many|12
TGTGCCAGCAGTGAAGGGGGAGATACGCAGTATTTT
CASSEGGDTQYF
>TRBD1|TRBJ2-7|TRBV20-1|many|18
TGCAGTGCTAGAGAGGACAGGGCGCCGGACACTAGCTCCTACGAGCAGTACTTC
CSAREDRAPDTSSYEQYF